The clone carrying this TCR beta chain was counted a single time. Its specificity is unknown. The RNA input was about 0.45 to 1 ug, and it was reverse transcribed with random hexamers. The immunoSEQ assay covered 54 Vbeta and 13 Jbeta segments for CDR3. TCRdb processed the immunoSEQ multiplex PCR reads anew with MiXCR; each CDR3 protein has one entry. This sample has about 130,000 distinct CDR3 sequences, with around 94% found just once. This specimen comes from a study of CD8 T cells in Susac syndrome. The study sequenced TCR beta in blood CD8+ and CD4+ T cells. Susac syndrome patients met recently defined diagnostic criteria for definite or probable disease. Overall study results and limits: It was acknowledged in the study that its TCR sequencing and HLA analysis involved a relatively small number of individuals.

The CDR3 length is 17 residues. The germline V gene has CDR1 SNHLY and CDR2 FYNNEI. Trimming took 6 bases from V and 8 from J, leaving 26 bases between them. This TCR derives from a human donor with Susac syndrome. The specimen was CD8+ T cells from PBMCs. The chain recombines TRBV2 with TRBJ2-1; no clear D gene. In DNA, the CDR3 is TGTGCCAGCAGAGACCGGGCGTTAGTCTCCCTCCTCCATGAGCAGTTCTTC. Translated: CASRDRALVSLLHEQFF. Filled out from reference TRBV2 and TRBJ2-1, the complete variable domain reads EPEVTQTPSHQVTQMGQEVILRCVPISNHLYFYWYRQILGQKVEFLVSFYNNEISEKSEIFDDQFSVERPDGSNFTLKIRSTKLEDSAMYFCASRDRALVSLLHEQFFGPGTRLTVL.